These 14 T cell receptor beta chains came from one sample sequenced in a study of regulatory T cells in long-lasting Graves disease. Time point specified: newly diagnosed GD, antithyroid drugs for less than 3 months. With RNA extracted from PBMCs as input, the TCR library was made. Through Arm-PCR of CDR3 regions and iRepertoire HTBI primers, TCR beta libraries were built. TCRdb independently ran MiXCR on the multiplex PCR reads; one entry per CDR3 protein. The data show 400,000 to 650,000 distinct CDR3 sequences, 15% to 20% seen once. The data were also submitted as part of a second study, on T cells in Graves' hyperthyroidism and ophthalmopathy.

Source: peripheral blood mononuclear cells (PBMCs), taken at new diagnosis, from a patient treated with antithyroid drugs. Receptors were obtained from a woman in her forties or fifties with Graves disease.

This clonotype was counted at least ten times. V gene TRBV15 combines with J gene TRBJ2-5, with a weak D call TRBD1 (6 bases). The CDR3 contains 15 residues. Between the trimmed V and J ends, which lost 1 base and 2 bases, there was a span of 11 bases. The germline V gene encodes CDR1 LNHNV and CDR2 YYDKDF (reference sequence). The DNA of the CDR3 is TGTGCCACCAGCAGAGCGACAGGAAATCAAGAGACCCAGTACTTC. It translates to CATSRATGNQETQYF.

This clonotype has only a few counts. V gene TRBV6-1 combines with J gene TRBJ1-4; D not certain. CDR3 length equals 14 residues. Deletions cut 7 bases from V and 3 bases from J, with 12 bases between. Germline V gene data show CDR1 as MNHNS and CDR2 as SASEGT. The CDR3: CASKATQANEKLFF. The CDR3 DNA follows: TGTGCCAGCAAGGCAACGCAAGCTAATGAAAAACTGTTTTTT.

This clonotype was seen ten or more times. The rearrangement uses TRBV2 and TRBJ1-6, with TRBD1 matching 7 bases. V lost 6 bases, J lost 6 bases, and 5 bases stayed unmatched. The CDR3 is made up of 14 amino acids. Germline V lookup: CDR1 SNHLY, CDR2 FYNNEI. The CDR3 sequence: CASRRGTANSPLHF. The CDR3 DNA is TGTGCCAGCAGGCGGGGGACAGCTAATTCACCCCTCCACTTT.

This clonotype turned up a few times. The rearrangement uses TRBV7-6 and TRBJ1-1; no clear D. Germline-derived CDR1 and CDR2 are SGHVS and FNYEAQ. With 2 bases removed from V and 0 bases from J, the gap between germline ends came to 7 bases. The CDR3 extends over 14 amino acids. Here the CDR3 reads CASSLLRMNTEAFF. The CDR3 DNA is TGTGCCAGCAGCTTACTGCGGATGAACACTGAAGCTTTCTTT.

J is TRBJ2-1 and V is TRBV5-1, with 14 bases aligning to TRBD2. The J segment lost 0 bases and the V segment lost 0 bases, leaving 5 bases of the junction unmatched. Germline loops: CDR1 SGHRS, CDR2 YFSETQ. CDR3 length: 19 amino acids. The CDR3 sequence: CASSLEGTSGGRSYNEQFF. CDR3 DNA sequence: TGCGCCAGCAGCTTGGAGGGGACTAGCGGGGGACGCTCCTACAATGAGCAGTTCTTC. Full variable domain (rest looked up from reference TRBV5-1 and TRBJ2-1): KAGVTQTPRYLIKTRGQQVTLSCSPISGHRSVSWYQQTPGQGLQFLFEYFSETQRNKGNFPGRFSGRQFSNSRSEMNVSTLELGDSALYLCASSLEGTSGGRSYNEQFFGPGTRLTVL.

The table lists this clonotype with a few counts. V is TRBV18 and J is TRBJ2-2, with 7 bases identical to TRBD2. V shed 4 bases, J shed 3 bases, and the junction held 11 bases outside the gene matches. The CDR3 spans 17 residues. Germline CDR1 and CDR2: KGHSH and LQKENI. CDR3 in amino acids: CASSRFSASGDTGELFF. The CDR3 region has the DNA TGTGCCAGCTCACGATTCTCGGCTAGCGGCGACACCGGGGAGCTGTTTTTT.

In this sample, this clonotype turned up many times. V gene TRBV29-1 combines with J gene TRBJ2-3; D is perhaps TRBD2 (5 bases). This CDR3 has 12 residues. CDR1 SQVTM and CDR2 ANQGSEA come from the germline V gene. V was shortened by 3 bases and J by 5 bases, with 9 bases between the two germline ends. CDR3 sequence (DNA): TGCAGCGTTGACGTACTAGGAGATACGCAGTATTTT. It yields the protein CSVDVLGDTQYF.

This clonotype was seen only a few times. The rearrangement uses TRBV7-9 and TRBJ1-4, with TRBD1 as a possible D gene (5 bases). Trimming removed 8 bases from V and 8 bases from J, with 12 bases in between. There are 12 residues in the CDR3. Germline values: CDR1 SEHNR, CDR2 FQNEAQ (reference sequence). CDR3: CASAWEGEKLFF. The CDR3 DNA reads TGTGCCAGCGCCTGGGAGGGGGAAAAACTGTTTTTT.

This clonotype was detected ten times or more. The chain joins TRBV28 to TRBJ1-1, with D uncertain. Germline CDR1 and CDR2: MDHEN and SYDVKM. The CDR3 loop spans 13 amino acids. Trimming took 5 bases from V and 0 from J, leaving 7 bases between them. In DNA form, the CDR3 reads TGTGCCAGCAGTGGGCGATTGAACACTGAAGCTTTCTTT. The encoded protein is CASSGRLNTEAFF.

The table lists this clonotype with many counts. The CDR3 coding sequence is TGTGCCAGCTCACAGCTCGCGGAGACCCAGTACTTC. Translating it yields CASSQLAETQYF. V usage is TRBV18 and J usage is TRBJ2-5; D is ambiguous. Germline V gene data show CDR1 as KGHSH and CDR2 as LQKENI. The CDR3 covers 12 residues. The V and J ends lost 4 bases and 5 bases respectively, with 8 bases between them.

At least ten counts were recorded for this clonotype. The DNA of the CDR3 is TGCAGCGTGACACTGGACCGATCCATAAGGGGCTACACCTTC. The encoded protein is CSVTLDRSIRGYTF. The chain uses TRBV29-1 and TRBJ1-2; D ambiguous. Germline CDR1 SQVTM, CDR2 ANQGSEA. V lost 6 bases to trimming and J lost 8 bases, with 22 bases between them. CDR3 length: 14 residues.

The table lists this clonotype with many counts. This chain joins TRBV7-9 and TRBJ1-1; D call uncertain. From germline, CDR1 is SEHNR and CDR2 FQNEAQ (reference sequence). V was shortened by 5 bases and J by 11 bases, with 21 bases between the two germline ends. CDR3 length equals 14 residues. This CDR3 is CASSHETAGIIAFF. CDR3 coding DNA: TGTGCCAGCAGCCACGAAACGGCCGGTATCATTGCTTTCTTT.

The V and J genes are TRBV12-5 and TRBJ2-7; maybe TRBD1 (5 bases). The germline V gene encodes CDR1 LGHNT and CDR2 FRNRAP. This CDR3 has 14 amino acids. The V gene lost 4 bases and the J gene lost 1 base, with 11 bases spanning the gap. In DNA, the CDR3 is TGTGCTAGTGGTTCCGCAGGGATTTCCTACGAGCAGTACTTC. This codes for CASGSAGISYEQYF.

V usage is TRBV4-1 and J usage is TRBJ2-7; D ambiguous. The CDR3 contains 13 residues. The V and J ends lost 0 bases and 5 bases respectively, with 8 bases between them. Germline V gene sequence: CDR1 MGHRA, CDR2 YSYEKL. The CDR3 region is CASSQEVGNEQYF. Written as DNA, the CDR3 is TGCGCCAGCAGCCAAGAGGTCGGAAACGAGCAGTACTTC.